This passage covers 21 T cell receptor beta chains from one sample sequenced in a study of Graves' ophthalmopathy and Graves' hyperthyroidism. Amplification of the TCR beta CDR3 regions used RNA transcripts (as template). An initial RT-PCR round employing HTBI primers preceded a second-round multiplex PCR. TCRdb called the multiplex PCR reads again in MiXCR, with one record for every CDR3 protein. The sample holds more than 550,000 distinct CDR3 sequences, over 40% seen once. Material: peripheral blood. Source of these receptors: an adult man with Graves' ophthalmopathy.

This chain connects TRBV7-2 to TRBJ1-5; D gene uncertain. Trimming cost V 0 bases and J 0 bases, with 12 bases left between them. The length of the CDR3 is 17 residues. Germline values: CDR1 SGHTA, CDR2 FQGNSA. CDR3 sequence reads: CASSLAASHHSNQPQHF. CDR3 nucleotides: TGTGCCAGCAGCTTAGCGGCCAGCCACCATAGCAATCAGCCCCAGCATTTT.

Concerning this clonotype itself: A read error may account for a junction end that differs from germline. This chain links TRBV19 with TRBJ1-5, with 7 bases matching TRBD1. Germline assignment: CDR1 LNHDA and CDR2 SQIVND (reference sequence). This CDR3 contains 14 residues. The DNA for the CDR3 is TGCGCCGGATCGGACAGGTCGAGGGATCGGCCCCAGCATTTT. This sequence encodes CAGSDRSRDRPQHF.

With regard to this clonotype: Since a much larger clone is just one base distant, this may be a read error. Lacking the conserved final phenylalanine or tryptophan, this CDR3 likely reflects a read error. This chain connects TRBV5-1 to TRBJ2-7; 9 bases line up with TRBD1. The ends lost 0 bases at V and 5 bases at J; junction bases unmatched: 6. The CDR3 has 15 residues. Germline V CDR1 and CDR2: SGHRS, YFSETQ. CDR3 in amino acids: CASSLETGGFDEQYL. The CDR3 nucleotides are TGCGCCAGCAGCTTGGAAACAGGGGGCTTCGACGAGCAGTACTTA.

This clonotype turned up a few times. The chain combines TRBV3-1 with TRBJ1-1; D possibly corresponds to TRBD1 (5 bases). The V gene lost 4 bases and the J gene lost 5 bases, with 14 bases spanning the gap. Germline CDR1 reads LGHDT; CDR2 reads YNNKEL (reference sequence). The length of the CDR3 is 14 residues. Here the CDR3 DNA reads TGTGCCAGCAGCCGCTCCCAGGGAGGGACTGAAGCTTTCTTT. Encoded protein: CASSRSQGGTEAFF.

The chain has TRBV25-1 and TRBJ1-3; no definite D call. Germline assignment: CDR1 MGHDK and CDR2 SYGVNS. The V end was cut by 8 bases, the J end by 2 bases, with 13 bases between. This CDR3 has 14 residues. The CDR3: CASLRSGPGNTIYF. CDR3 bases: TGTGCCAGCTTAAGAAGTGGTCCTGGAAACACCATATATTTT.

Remarks on this clonotype: It may be a read error: a sequence one base away is much more abundant. CDR3 loop: CASSFLRRGNYGYTF. Written as DNA, the CDR3 is TGTGCCAGCAGTTTTCTAAGGAGGGGAAACTATGGCTACACCTTC. The genes are TRBV12-3 or TRBV12-4 and TRBJ1-2; possibly TRBD1 for D (5 bases). The V end lost 3 bases, the J end lost 2 bases, and 13 bases lay between the germline ends. This CDR3 region has 15 residues.

This clonotype was recorded once. CDR3 region: CSLGTHEQYF. The CDR3 DNA reads as TGCAGCTTGGGGACCCACGAGCAGTACTTC. The chain combines TRBV29-1 with TRBJ2-7, with D perhaps TRBD1 or TRBD2 (5 bases each). The CDR3 sequence is 10 residues long. V lost 8 bases to trimming and J lost 5 bases, with 10 bases between them. The germline V gene has CDR1 SQVTM and CDR2 ANQGSEA.

This clonotype was seen a few times. The rearrangement links TRBV9 to TRBJ2-5; 10 bases match TRBD2. Germline V lookup: CDR1 SGDLS, CDR2 YYNGEE. CDR3 length: 14 residues. V shed 4 bases and J 5 bases; nucleotides not matched to a gene: 5. CDR3: CASSPSGRVETQYF. The DNA of the CDR3 is TGTGCCAGCAGCCCCAGCGGGAGGGTTGAGACCCAGTACTTC.

The chain has TRBV24-1 and TRBJ2-5, with TRBD2 identical over 11 bases. V was pared by 1 base and J by 3 bases, with 9 bases of the junction left unmatched. Per germline, CDR1 KGHDR and CDR2 SFDVKD. CDR3 length equals 18 residues. CDR3 in amino acids: CATSDLTSGGVIEETQYF. In nucleotides, the CDR3 is TGTGCCACCAGTGATTTAACTAGCGGGGGTGTTATAGAAGAGACCCAGTACTTC.

This clonotype was recorded many times. The J gene is TRBJ2-2, the V gene TRBV24-1; tentatively, D is TRBD1 (5 bases). From germline, CDR1 is KGHDR and CDR2 SFDVKD. Between the trimmed V and J ends, which lost 0 bases and 5 bases, there was a span of 12 bases. There are 16 residues in the CDR3. The CDR3 DNA is TGTGCCACCAGTGATTTGGCCGAAAGGGGAACCGGGGAGCTGTTTTTT. Protein: CATSDLAERGTGELFF.

Regarding this clonotype: One end of the junction varies from germline; a read error may be responsible. The CDR3 region is CASRVRRGGLGTGGLFF. The CDR3 nucleotides read TGTGCCAGCAGGGTCCGGCGGGGGGGCTTGGGCACCGGGGGGCTGTTTTTT. The rearrangement joins TRBV2 to TRBJ2-2, with 9 positions matching TRBD2. The germline CDR1 and CDR2 sequences are SNHLY and FYNNEI. CDR3 size: 17 residues.

About this clonotype itself: A much larger clone is a single base away; this may be a read error. The chain joins TRBV19 to TRBJ2-5; D is possibly TRBD1 (5 bases). This CDR3 spans 15 amino acids. Germline V CDR1 and CDR2: LNHDA, SQIVND (reference sequence). CDR3 sequence reads: CASGMVQGFGETQYF. CDR3 DNA: TGTGCCAGTGGTATGGTTCAGGGATTCGGGGAGACCCAGTACTTC.

This clonotype occurred a few times. This chain links TRBV15 with TRBJ2-3, with 8 bases that match TRBD2. Per the germline V gene, CDR1 is LNHNV and CDR2 is YYDKDF (reference sequence). V lost 7 bases and J lost 4; bases outside the gene matches: 10. The CDR3 contains 15 residues. Written as DNA, the CDR3 is TGTGCCACCAAAGGGAGCGGGAGCTTTCCAGATACGCAGTATTTT. Amino acids: CATKGSGSFPDTQYF.

The DNA of the CDR3 is TGTGCCAGCAGCTTACAGGACTTAAGCTACGAGCAGTACTTC. It is translated as CASSLQDLSYEQYF. The chain carries TRBV7-9 and TRBJ2-7, with a tentative D call TRBD2 (5 bases). This CDR3 region has 14 residues. V lost 2 bases and J lost 3, with 11 bases in between. Per germline, CDR1 SEHNR and CDR2 FQNEAQ (reference sequence).

As concerns this clonotype: A read error may explain this, as a much larger clone is one base away. This chain joins TRBV5-1 and TRBJ2-7; 7 bases line up with TRBD2. The CDR3 is 12 residues long. From germline, CDR1 is SGHRS and CDR2 YFSETQ. The CDR3 DNA sequence: TGCGCCAGCAGCTTCGGGGAGGGCGAGCGGTACTTC. The encoded protein is CASSFGEGERYF.

As to this clonotype: One end of the junction is discordant with germline, which a read error may explain. The rearrangement uses TRBV12-3 or TRBV12-4 and TRBJ1-2; D gene ambiguous. This CDR3 spans 13 amino acids. This CDR3 reads CASSLQPNYAYTF. The CDR3, as DNA: TGTGCCAGCAGTTTACAACCGAACTATGCCTACACCTTC.

Comments on this clonotype: An end of the junction differs from the germline gene, which may be a read error. The rearrangement joins TRBV9 to TRBJ2-2, with TRBD2 identical over 8 bases. There are 16 residues in the CDR3. Looked up from germline, CDR1 is SGDLS and CDR2 is YYNGEE. The CDR3 reads CASSQEWSGGTGELFF. The CDR3 region has the DNA TGCGCCAGCAGCCAAGAGTGGAGCGGGGGTACCGGGGAGCTGTTTTTT.

The chain combines TRBV7-9 with TRBJ2-5; 9 positions agree with TRBD2. The trim removed 0 bases at V and 2 bases at J, leaving 4 bases unmatched. This CDR3 region has 16 residues. Germline V CDR1 and CDR2: SEHNR, FQNEAQ (reference sequence). The CDR3 is CASSLAQLAGQETQYF. CDR3 sequence (DNA): TGTGCCAGCAGCTTAGCCCAGCTAGCGGGGCAAGAGACCCAGTACTTC.

The rearrangement links TRBV29-1 to TRBJ2-5, with TRBD1 matching 8 bases. The CDR3 runs 13 residues. From germline, CDR1 is SQVTM and CDR2 ANQGSEA. J lost 11 bases, V lost 6 bases, and 14 bases had no gene match. This CDR3 reads CSVGGGTGRQQYF. CDR3 DNA sequence: TGCAGCGTCGGGGGCGGGACAGGAAGGCAGCAGTACTTC.

A note on this clonotype: This could be a read error, since a much larger clone is one nucleotide away. This chain uses TRBV10-3 with TRBJ2-5; D is undetermined. Germline CDR1 is ENHRY and CDR2 is SYGVKD. This CDR3 contains 11 residues. The V gene lost 5 bases and the J gene lost 8 bases, with 9 bases spanning the gap. Here the CDR3 reads CAISYGNTQYF. In DNA, the CDR3 is TGTGCCATCAGTTACGGAAACACCCAGTACTTC.

With respect to this clonotype: One end of the junction does not line up with germline, which may come from a read error. This chain connects TRBV5-4 to TRBJ1-1; D gene ambiguous. This CDR3 contains 15 residues. Germline V gene data show CDR1 as SGHNT and CDR2 as YYREEE (reference sequence). This CDR3 is CASSPPSNLNTEASF. The CDR3 region has the DNA TGTGCCAGCTCACCACCGAGTAACTTGAACACTGAAGCTTCCTTT.